The clone carrying this TCR beta chain was seen a single time. What it binds is unknown. The data derive from a study of OX40 agonist ivuxolimab in advanced cancers. Turning to the study itself: Averaging about 60 years in age, with a range of 23 to 79, the cohort was about 85% male. Whole-study findings and limits: Expansion of clones was among the lowest in partial responders at 0.1-3.0 mg/kg. CD8+ T cells were the subset that, on average, had more expanded clones than CD4+.

Sequencing used immunoSEQ multiplex PCR; TCRdb keeps in-frame clones, though not all of them. Seen here are 35,000 to 45,000 clones, 86% observed once, and the top ten hold about a fifth. Blood samples were obtained at baseline, cycle 4 day 1, and cycle 7 day 1. Trimming removed 2 bases from V and 4 bases from J; junction bases left unmatched: 2. The CDR3 length is 14 residues. The germline V gene encodes CDR1 LNHDA and CDR2 SQIVND (reference sequence). The V gene is TRBV19, the J gene TRBJ2-3; 8 bases are a match to TRBD2. This specimen was CD4+ or CD8+ T cells sorted from blood, taken in a trial of the OX40 agonist ivuxolimab. The sequence was obtained from an adult with an advanced solid tumor such as melanoma, head and neck, liver or kidney cancer. The CDR3 sequence is CASSIRGGPDTQYF. CDR3 nucleotide sequence: TGTGCCAGTAGTATACGGGGGGGCCCAGATACGCAGTATTTT.